This TCR beta chain was captured by sequencing in a study of tumor-infiltrating lymphocytes in oesophageal squamous cell carcinoma. TCRdb called the PCR reads again in MiXCR, with one record for every CDR3 protein. Of 15,000 or so distinct CDR3 sequences listed, around half were seen once; the top ten hold roughly 34%. The CDR3 contains 16 residues. Germline-derived CDR1 and CDR2 are SGHVS and FNYEAQ. This clonotype was counted between two and nine times. This sequence originates from a female donor with esophageal squamous cell carcinoma. The sample consisted of esophageal tumor tissue. The J gene is TRBJ2-7, the V gene TRBV7-6; 8 bases are a match to TRBD2. TRBJ2-1 matches the DNA end more closely, so the J call is doubtful. The CDR3 sequence is CASSTFRAGGLNEQFF. In DNA form, the CDR3 reads TGTGCCAGCAGCACATTCAGGGCGGGAGGACTCAATGAGCAGTTCTTC.